A single sample is the source of the 26 T cell receptor beta chains below, sequenced in a study of blood T cells in healthy people across ages. PCR was performed a second time for about 7 to 11 cycles using a sample-barcoded 5' primer and a J-beta primer mix. MiXCR was run by TCRdb on the 5' RACE reads, yielding one entry per CDR3 protein. Among about 680,000 distinct CDR3 sequences listed, around 49% were seen once. Sequenced material: blood. Source of these receptors: a woman between 55 and 75 years old in good health.

This clonotype was counted only a few times. CDR3 in DNA: TGTGCCAGCAGACGGCCGGGACAGGGGCGTATTAGCAATCAGCCCCAGCATTTT. This gives the protein CASRRPGQGRISNQPQHF. The chain uses TRBV21-1 and TRBJ1-5; TRBD1 was called by the table and not checked on the DNA. TRBV21-1 is a documented pseudogene. The CDR3 length is 18 residues.

This clonotype has just one count. The chain has TRBV29-1 and TRBJ2-7; D is unclear. From germline, CDR1 is SQVTM and CDR2 ANQGSEA. This CDR3 spans 15 amino acids. V lost 1 base to trimming and J lost 2 bases, with 15 bases between them. CDR3 in amino acids: CSVEVSRPTTYEQYF. In nucleotides, the CDR3 is TGCAGCGTTGAAGTTTCCAGGCCGACGACCTACGAGCAGTACTTC.

This clonotype was counted ten times or more. The rearrangement uses TRBV6-2 or TRBV6-3 and TRBJ2-5, with TRBD1 matching 7 bases. This CDR3 contains 14 residues. From germline, CDR1 is MNHEY and CDR2 SVGEGT. Trimming at V came to 6 bases and at J to 4 bases, leaving 8 bases not matched to a gene. The chain's CDR3 is CASRTGSGGETQYF. The CDR3 DNA is TGTGCCAGCAGGACAGGGTCTGGGGGAGAGACCCAGTACTTC.

The chain combines TRBV15 with TRBJ2-7; possible D gene TRBD1, 6 bases. The V and J ends lost 1 base and 7 bases respectively, with 14 bases between them. The CDR3 loop spans 14 amino acids. Germline values: CDR1 LNHNV, CDR2 YYDKDF (reference sequence). The CDR3 nucleotides read TGTGCCACCAGCAGAGGCGGGCTCAGGGGTGAGCAGTACTTC. Amino acids: CATSRGGLRGEQYF.

This clonotype has a count of ten or more. The chain links TRBV5-1 to TRBJ2-5, with TRBD1 matching 7 bases. The V gene's germline CDR1 is SGHRS and CDR2 YFSETQ. The CDR3 has 15 residues. The trim removed 0 bases at V and 1 base at J, leaving 3 bases unmatched. The chain's CDR3 is CASSLDRGSQETQYF. The CDR3 coding sequence is TGCGCCAGCAGCTTGGACAGGGGATCCCAAGAGACCCAGTACTTC.

This clonotype was found a few times. The rearrangement links TRBV30 to TRBJ1-1; D is possibly TRBD1 (5 bases). In germline, CDR1 is GTSNPN, CDR2 SVGIG (reference sequence). Trimming took 3 bases from V and 1 from J, leaving 9 bases between them. The CDR3 sequence is 13 residues long. The CDR3 sequence is CAWSRERNTEAFF. The CDR3 bases are TGTGCCTGGAGCAGGGAAAGGAACACTGAAGCTTTCTTT.

The chain couples TRBV15 to TRBJ1-4; the match to TRBD1 covers 8 bases. V was pared by 4 bases and J by 5 bases, with 9 bases of the junction left unmatched. The CDR3 covers 16 residues. CDR1 is LNHNV and CDR2 is YYDKDF in the germline V gene (reference sequence). In nucleotides, the CDR3 is TGTGCCACCAGCAAAGGGACAGGTTATGGAAATGAAAAACTGTTTTTT. It codes for CATSKGTGYGNEKLFF.

The chain is built from TRBV11-2 and TRBJ2-5; D is uncertain. Trimming cost V 5 bases and J 2 bases, with 12 bases left between them. CDR1 is SGHAT, CDR2 FQNNGV, per germline. This CDR3 is 14 amino acids long. The chain's CDR3 is CASSTRTKQETQYF. CDR3 coding DNA: TGTGCCAGCAGCACGAGGACCAAACAAGAGACCCAGTACTTC.

This clonotype was found a few times. V usage is TRBV4-3 and J usage is TRBJ2-3; 7 nucleotides line up with TRBD1. This CDR3 comprises 14 residues. The germline gives CDR1 LGHNA, CDR2 YSLEER. With 3 bases clipped from V and 6 bases from J, the junction kept 6 bases outside the gene matches. CDR3 loop: CASSQMGDSDTQYF. The CDR3 nucleotides are TGCGCCAGCAGCCAGATGGGGGACAGTGATACGCAGTATTTT.

This clonotype was observed a few times. The chain uses TRBV28 and TRBJ2-7; TRBD2 aligns across 10 bases. CDR1 is MDHEN and CDR2 is SYDVKM in the germline V gene. This CDR3 spans 15 amino acids. Trimming removed 7 bases from V and 1 base from J; junction bases left unmatched: 7. The CDR3 is CASIGASGRSYEQYF. CDR3 bases: TGTGCCAGCATAGGGGCTAGCGGGAGATCCTACGAGCAGTACTTC.

CDR3 sequence reads: CASGDQGGFQETQYF. In DNA, the CDR3 is TGTGCCAGCGGCGATCAAGGAGGGTTCCAAGAGACCCAGTACTTC. The chain joins TRBV7-2 to TRBJ2-5; weak D call: TRBD2 (6 bases). With 8 bases removed from V and 1 base from J, the gap between germline ends came to 17 bases. Germline V gene lookup returns CDR1 SGHTA and CDR2 FQGNSA. There are 15 residues in the CDR3.

This clonotype has a handful of counts. The V call is TRBV9, the J call TRBJ2-3; D not certain. Germline assignment: CDR1 SGDLS and CDR2 YYNGEE. Trimming took off 5 bases at V and 4 bases at J, with 8 bases between the two ends. The CDR3 runs to 12 residues. The CDR3 here is CASSRAADTQYF. DNA for the CDR3: TGTGCCAGCAGTAGGGCGGCAGATACGCAGTATTTT. The full variable domain, rest sourced from reference TRBV9 and TRBJ2-3, is DSGVTQTPKHLITATGQRVTLRCSPRSGDLSVYWYQQSLDQGLQFLIQYYNGEERAKGNILERFSAQQFPDLHSELNLSSLELGDSALYFCASSRAADTQYFGPGTRLTVL.

This chain links TRBV20-1 with TRBJ2-7; 7 nucleotides align to TRBD1. The CDR3 runs 13 residues. Trimming at V came to 6 bases and at J to 2 bases, leaving 7 bases not matched to a gene. The germline V gene encodes CDR1 DFQATT and CDR2 SNEGSKA (reference sequence). CDR3 in DNA: TGCAGTGCCGGTCAGGGACAGCCCTACGAGCAGTACTTC. Translated, it gives CSAGQGQPYEQYF.

The table lists this clonotype with a few counts. J is TRBJ2-5 and V is TRBV7-8, with a tentative D call TRBD1 (5 bases). The CDR3 totals 15 residues. Germline V gene data show CDR1 as SGHVS and CDR2 as FQNEAQ. The germline V and J ends were trimmed by 1 base and 5 bases, with 14 bases remaining between them. Here the CDR3 reads CASSLVRQGGETQYF. The CDR3 DNA is TGTGCCAGCAGCTTAGTCAGGCAGGGTGGTGAGACCCAGTACTTC.

The chain recombines TRBV2 with TRBJ1-5; D might be TRBD1 (5 bases). Germline V lookup: CDR1 SNHLY, CDR2 FYNNEI. The CDR3 is made up of 15 amino acids. Trimming took off 5 bases at V and 7 bases at J, with 18 bases between the two ends. CDR3 bases: TGTGCCAGCAGTCTTTCCAGGGTCGTGGGACAGCCCCAGCATTTT. Amino acids: CASSLSRVVGQPQHF.

The rearrangement uses TRBV20-1 and TRBJ2-4; TRBD2 matches 15 bases. After removal of 6 bases from V and 2 bases from J, the junction contained 5 bases not matched to a gene. Germline V CDR1 and CDR2: DFQATT, SNEGSKA (reference sequence). The CDR3 runs to 16 residues. The CDR3 protein is CSASGLAGGTKNIQYF. As DNA, the CDR3 is TGCAGTGCCAGCGGACTAGCGGGAGGGACCAAAAACATTCAGTACTTC.

CDR3: CSAGSRGVGSQETQYF. The CDR3 coding sequence is TGCAGTGCCGGAAGTCGGGGGGTGGGATCCCAAGAGACCCAGTACTTC. This chain links TRBV20-1 with TRBJ2-5; 7 bases agree with TRBD2. CDR3 length equals 16 residues. CDR1 is DFQATT and CDR2 is SNEGSKA in the germline V gene (reference sequence). Germline trimming cut 6 bases from V and 1 base from J; bases unmatched to any gene: 14.

V is TRBV7-9 and J is TRBJ2-1; D remains unclear. The ends were cut back, 1 base at V and 3 bases at J, with 13 bases in the middle. The CDR3 length is 16 residues. Per germline, CDR1 SEHNR and CDR2 FQNEAQ (reference sequence). CDR3 sequence reads: CASSLDLRNHYNEQFF. CDR3 nucleotide sequence: TGTGCCAGCAGCTTAGATCTGCGGAACCACTACAATGAGCAGTTCTTC. Supplemented by reference TRBV7-9 and TRBJ2-1, the full variable domain reads DTGVSQNPRHKITKRGQNVTFRCDPISEHNRLYWYRQTLGQGPEFLTYFQNEAQLEKSRLLSDRFSAERPKGSFSTLEIQRTEQGDSAMYLCASSLDLRNHYNEQFFGPGTRLTVL.

As to this clonotype: Just one base apart from a much larger clone, this may be a read error. CDR3 bases: TGCAGTGCTCGAAGAACTGGCGGGAACCCCTACGAGCAGTACTTC. Residues: CSARRTGGNPYEQYF. The chain employs TRBV20-1 and TRBJ2-7; a weak D match, TRBD2 (6 bases). The CDR3 loop spans 15 amino acids. The germline V and J ends were trimmed by 5 bases and 2 bases, with 19 bases remaining between them. In germline, CDR1 is DFQATT, CDR2 SNEGSKA (reference sequence).

CDR3 region: CSAVGGLVYGYTF. The CDR3 region has the DNA TGCAGTGCTGTTGGGGGTCTTGTCTATGGCTACACCTTC. The chain has TRBV20-1 and TRBJ1-2; weak D call: TRBD1 (5 bases). Germline CDR1 and CDR2: DFQATT and SNEGSKA (reference sequence). V shed 5 bases and J shed 4 bases, with 14 bases lying between them. This CDR3 contains 13 residues.

This clonotype was picked up a small number of times. This chain connects TRBV12-3 or TRBV12-4 to TRBJ2-3; possibly TRBD1 or TRBD2 for D (5 bases each). This CDR3 contains 15 residues. Trimming pared 5 bases from V and 6 bases from J, leaving 18 bases between. CDR3 region: CASSPLGAQMDTQYF. The CDR3 DNA is TGTGCCAGCAGTCCACTCGGGGCCCAAATGGATACGCAGTATTTT.

This chain connects TRBV28 to TRBJ2-7, with 7 bases fitting TRBD2. Germline V gene data show CDR1 as MDHEN and CDR2 as SYDVKM. The length of the CDR3 is 13 residues. V gave up 8 bases and J gave up 3 bases; unmatched junction bases: 7. For the CDR3, the DNA is TGTGCCAGCCGGGCTAGCGGTAGCTACGAGCAGTACTTC. Encoded protein: CASRASGSYEQYF.

CDR3 in amino acids: CASSPKPGQSSYEQYF. The CDR3 coding sequence is TGTGCCAGCAGCCCAAAGCCCGGACAGAGCTCCTACGAGCAGTACTTC. The chain joins TRBV7-2 to TRBJ2-7; D is possibly TRBD1 (6 bases). Germline-derived CDR1 and CDR2 are SGHTA and FQGNSA. This CDR3 is built from 16 residues. V was pared by 5 bases and J by 0 bases, with 17 bases between.

This clonotype was picked up many times. The V call is TRBV6-2 or TRBV6-3, the J call TRBJ2-7, with 10 bases that match TRBD2. CDR3 size: 16 residues. V lost 2 bases and J lost 4; bases outside the gene matches: 8. Germline V lookup: CDR1 MNHEY, CDR2 SVGEGT. CDR3 bases: TGTGCCAGCAGTTACCCGCCTGCTAGCGGGAGATACGAGCAGTACTTC. Translated, it gives CASSYPPASGRYEQYF.

J is TRBJ1-5 and V is TRBV7-2; TRBD1 matches at 7 bases. V lost 5 bases, J lost 3 bases, and 4 bases stayed unmatched. CDR1 is SGHTA, CDR2 FQGNSA, per germline. CDR3 size: 14 residues. In DNA, the CDR3 is TGTGCCAGCAGCCCGACAGGGCCCAATCAGCCCCAGCATTTT. Protein product: CASSPTGPNQPQHF. The entire variable domain, with the rest obtained from reference TRBV7-2 and TRBJ1-5, is as follows: GAGVSQSPSNKVTEKGKDVELRCDPISGHTALYWYRQSLGQGLEFLIYFQGNSAPDKSGLPSDRFSAERTGGSVSTLTIQRTQQEDSAVYLCASSPTGPNQPQHFGDGTRLSIL.

This clonotype has only a few counts. The chain uses TRBV20-1 and TRBJ2-1, with unresolved D. V gave up 3 bases and J gave up 2 bases, with 8 bases separating them. The CDR3 is 13 residues long. Germline V lookup: CDR1 DFQATT, CDR2 SNEGSKA (reference sequence). In nucleotides, the CDR3 is TGCAGTGCTAGTTTAGACCCCTACAATGAGCAGTTCTTC. Its translation: CSASLDPYNEQFF.